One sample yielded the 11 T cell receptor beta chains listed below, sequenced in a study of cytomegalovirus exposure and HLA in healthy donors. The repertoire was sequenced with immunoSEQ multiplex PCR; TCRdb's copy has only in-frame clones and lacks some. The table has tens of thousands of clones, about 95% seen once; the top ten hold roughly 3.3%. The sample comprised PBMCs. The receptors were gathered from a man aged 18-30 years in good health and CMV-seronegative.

CDR3 bases: TGTGCCAGTAATGCCGGGACAGGGCTTCAGGACCCCATCTACACCTTC. Protein product: CASNAGTGLQDPIYTF. The genes are TRBV19 and TRBJ1-2, with 9 nucleotides matching TRBD1. Germline CDR1 and CDR2: LNHDA and SQIVND (reference sequence). V was pared by 7 bases and J by 10 bases, with 19 bases of the junction left unmatched. CDR3 length equals 16 residues.

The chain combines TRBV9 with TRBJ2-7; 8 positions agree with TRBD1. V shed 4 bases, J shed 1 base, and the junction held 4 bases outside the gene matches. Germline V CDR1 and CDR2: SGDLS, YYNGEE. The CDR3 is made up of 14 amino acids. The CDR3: CASSFTGGSYEQYF. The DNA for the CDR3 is TGTGCCAGCAGCTTCACAGGGGGATCCTACGAGCAGTACTTC.

DNA for the CDR3: TGTGCCAGCTCACCGCGCCAGGGGGATGAAAAACTGTTTTTT. Translated: CASSPRQGDEKLFF. The genes are TRBV18 and TRBJ1-4, with 7 nucleotides matching TRBD1. V gave up 3 bases and J gave up 6 bases; unmatched junction bases: 4. The CDR3 runs 14 residues. Looked up from germline, CDR1 is KGHSH and CDR2 is LQKENI.

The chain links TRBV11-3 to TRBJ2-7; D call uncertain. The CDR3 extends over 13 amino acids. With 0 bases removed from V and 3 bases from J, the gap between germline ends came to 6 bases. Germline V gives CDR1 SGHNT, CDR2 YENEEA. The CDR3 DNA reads TGTGCCAGCAGCTTAGATAGCAGCTACGAGCAGTACTTC. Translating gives CASSLDSSYEQYF.

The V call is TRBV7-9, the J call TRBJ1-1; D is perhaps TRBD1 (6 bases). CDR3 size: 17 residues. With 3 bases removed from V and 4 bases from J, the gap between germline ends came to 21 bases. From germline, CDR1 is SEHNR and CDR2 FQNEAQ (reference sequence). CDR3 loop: CASSFASTGPPSTEAFF. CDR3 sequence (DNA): TGTGCCAGCAGCTTCGCCTCGACAGGCCCCCCGAGCACTGAAGCTTTCTTT.

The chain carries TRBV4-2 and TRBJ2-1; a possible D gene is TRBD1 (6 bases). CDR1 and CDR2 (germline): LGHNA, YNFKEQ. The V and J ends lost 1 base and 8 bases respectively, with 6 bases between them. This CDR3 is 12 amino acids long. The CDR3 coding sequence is TGTGCCAGCAGCCAAGCAGGGGATGAGCAGTTCTTC. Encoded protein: CASSQAGDEQFF.

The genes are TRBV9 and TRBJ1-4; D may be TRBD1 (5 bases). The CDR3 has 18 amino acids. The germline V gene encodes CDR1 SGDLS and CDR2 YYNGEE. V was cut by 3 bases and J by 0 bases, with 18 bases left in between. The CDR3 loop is CASSAGTGGRATNEKLFF. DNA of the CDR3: TGTGCCAGCAGCGCCGGGACGGGAGGTCGTGCAACTAATGAAAAACTGTTTTTT.

Written as DNA, the CDR3 is TGTGCCAGCAGTTCCGCGGGGGGCTACACCTTC. As protein: CASSSAGGYTF. The chain carries TRBV6-6 and TRBJ1-2; D is undetermined. V gave up 4 bases and J gave up 8 bases, with 8 bases separating them. This CDR3 is 11 amino acids long. Germline V gene data show CDR1 as MNHNY and CDR2 as SVGAGI (reference sequence).

The CDR3 reads CASSLQGVGAEAFF. For the CDR3, the DNA is TGTGCCAGCTCACTACAGGGGGTGGGGGCTGAAGCTTTCTTT. V gene TRBV18 combines with J gene TRBJ1-1; 8 nucleotides agree with TRBD1. The ends lost 4 bases at V and 6 bases at J; junction bases unmatched: 7. CDR3 length equals 14 residues. CDR1 and CDR2 from the germline V gene are KGHSH and LQKENI.

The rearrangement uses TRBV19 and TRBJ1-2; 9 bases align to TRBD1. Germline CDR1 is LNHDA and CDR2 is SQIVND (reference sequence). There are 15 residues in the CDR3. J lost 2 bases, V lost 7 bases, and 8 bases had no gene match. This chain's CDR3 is CASTLTGTGNYGYTF. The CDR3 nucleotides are TGTGCCAGTACCCTAACCGGGACAGGGAACTATGGCTACACCTTC.

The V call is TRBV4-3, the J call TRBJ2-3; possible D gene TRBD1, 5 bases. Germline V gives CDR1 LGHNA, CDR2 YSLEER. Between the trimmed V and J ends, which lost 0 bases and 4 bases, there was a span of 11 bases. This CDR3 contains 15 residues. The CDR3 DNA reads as TGCGCCAGCAGCCAAGAGACCCAGGGTGCAGATACGCAGTATTTT. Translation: CASSQETQGADTQYF.